A selection of T cell receptor beta chains follows, all from one sample in a study of T-cell memory formation after mild COVID-19. TCRdb redid the calling of the 5' RACE reads with MiXCR, one entry per CDR3 protein. The table lists about 290,000 distinct CDR3 sequences, 15% to 20% of them singletons. The sample comprised PBMCs or a T cell subset sorted from them (not recorded which). The source of these receptors is a young man who had mild COVID-19 (a few samples of this study predate the infection). Cell type and time point are not known. Both conserved end residues are part of each CDR3. The D gene is left open where the match is weak. Not all rows give a size; the values are once, few, many and, for expanded clones, a class.

>-|TRBJ1-2|-|TRBV21-1
CASSLPRDAAPNWGYTF
TGTGCCAGCAGCCTACCCCGGGACGCCGCCCCCAACTGGGGCTACACCTTC
>few|TRBJ2-2|-|TRBV5-5
CATTTGANTGELFF
TGTGCCACTACGACAGGAGCTAACACCGGGGAGCTGTTTTTT
>-|TRBJ1-1|-|TRBV20-1
CSATAGRTGTNTEAFF
TGCAGTGCTACTGCGGGGCGAACAGGGACGAACACTGAAGCTTTCTTT
>few|TRBJ1-2|-|TRBV28
CASGLTALPDYTF
TGTGCCAGTGGGTTGACGGCTCTGCCCGACTACACCTTC
>-|TRBJ2-1|TRBD2|TRBV6-1
CASNRGGNEQFF
TGTGCCAGCAATCGGGGAGGGAATGAGCAGTTCTTC
>many|TRBJ2-2|-|TRBV7-2
CASTPRGLDAGELFF
TGTGCCAGCACCCCCCGGGGCCTCGACGCCGGGGAGCTGTTTTTT
>-|TRBJ2-1|-|TRBV12-3/TRBV12-4
CASRPTRGNPLFEQFF
TGTGCCAGCAGGCCTACTCGGGGGAACCCCCTCTTTGAGCAGTTCTTC
>few|TRBJ2-7|-|TRBV12-3/TRBV12-4
CASSLRTPSYEQYF
TGTGCCAGCAGTTTAAGGACCCCCTCGTACGAGCAGTACTTC
>-|TRBJ1-1|TRBD1|TRBV7-3
CASSMTGGGEAFF
TGTGCCAGCAGCATGACAGGGGGCGGTGAAGCTTTCTTT
>few|TRBJ1-2|-|TRBV19
CASGAWGYTF
TGTGCCAGCGGCGCGTGGGGCTACACCTTC
>many|TRBJ1-2|TRBD1|TRBV5-6
CASSLGTGGYGYTF
TGTGCCAGCAGCTTAGGGACAGGGGGCTATGGCTACACCTTC
>few|TRBJ1-2|-|TRBV7-8
CASSLERTANYGYTF
TGTGCCAGCAGCTTAGAAAGGACAGCTAACTATGGCTACACCTTC
>-|TRBJ2-3|TRBD1|TRBV11-2
CASSLKDRDRPDTQYF
TGTGCCAGCAGCTTAAAAGACAGGGATAGGCCAGATACGCAGTATTTT
>few|TRBJ2-1|-|TRBV5-1
CASSPGGENEQFF
TGCGCCAGCAGCCCAGGGGGGGAAAATGAGCAGTTCTTC
>-|TRBJ1-5|-|TRBV19
CASSRRGRSNQPQHF
TGTGCCAGTAGCCGGCGGGGGCGGAGCAATCAGCCCCAGCATTTT
>few|TRBJ1-1|TRBD1|TRBV7-9
CASSLIRGRGAFF
TGTGCCAGCAGCTTAATCAGGGGGAGAGGAGCTTTCTTT
>many|TRBJ2-3|-|TRBV4-2
CASSQDGLIGTDTQYF
TGTGCCAGCAGCCAAGACGGGCTAATCGGCACAGATACGCAGTATTTT
>-|TRBJ2-7|TRBD1|TRBV7-2
CASSHRRQGANEQYF
TGTGCCAGCAGCCATCGGAGGCAGGGGGCAAACGAGCAGTACTTC
>-|TRBJ2-1|-|TRBV12-3/TRBV12-4
CASSFGTLNEQFF
TGTGCCAGCAGTTTCGGGACTCTCAATGAGCAGTTCTTC
>few|TRBJ2-4|TRBD1|TRBV4-3
CASSQDLQGGADIQYF
TGCGCCAGCAGCCAGGACCTACAGGGGGGTGCGGACATTCAGTACTTC
>few|TRBJ1-2|-|TRBV5-1
CASSLTRDGYGYTF
TGCGCCAGCAGCCTGACTCGGGACGGGTATGGCTACACCTTC
>-|TRBJ2-7|-|TRBV28
CAVGEQYF
TGTGCCGTGGGCGAGCAGTACTTC
>many|TRBJ2-3|-|TRBV7-9
CASSDTELTDTQYF
TGTGCCAGCAGCGATACAGAACTCACAGATACGCAGTATTTT
>many|TRBJ1-2|-|TRBV5-1
CASSLAQEQYGYTF
TGCGCCAGCAGCTTGGCCCAGGAGCAGTATGGCTACACCTTC
>-|TRBJ1-4|-|TRBV5-5
CASSTLGTTSEKLFF
TGTGCCAGCAGCACATTAGGGACAACGAGTGAAAAACTGTTTTTT
>-|TRBJ1-2|-|TRBV20-1
CSARRGGTYTF
TGCAGTGCCCGCCGAGGGGGTACCTACACCTTC
>-|TRBJ2-1|TRBD1|TRBV20-1
CSVDRGQLHNEQFF
TGCAGTGTTGACAGGGGACAGCTTCACAATGAGCAGTTCTTC
>few|TRBJ1-1|-|TRBV7-2
CASRLNPGNTEAFF
TGTGCCAGCAGACTAAACCCCGGGAACACTGAAGCTTTCTTT
>-|TRBJ2-6|-|TRBV6-5
CASRVSFVSNVLTF
TGTGCCAGCAGGGTGTCGTTTGTGTCCAACGTCCTGACTTTC
>-|TRBJ2-2|-|TRBV4-3
CASSQESGRRVAGELFF
TGCGCCAGCAGCCAAGAGAGCGGGCGCCGAGTCGCCGGGGAGCTGTTTTTT
>few|TRBJ2-4|-|TRBV4-1
CASSQGEGGAKNIQYF
TGCGCCAGCAGCCAAGGGGAAGGGGGAGCCAAAAACATTCAGTACTTC
>few|TRBJ1-3|TRBD1|TRBV7-9
CASSLVGTGDSRSSGNTIYF
TGTGCCAGCAGCTTAGTCGGTACAGGGGATTCCAGGAGCTCTGGAAACACCATATATTTT
>-|TRBJ2-5|-|TRBV20-1
CSARSQGLRETQYF
TGCAGTGCTAGGAGTCAGGGGTTGAGGGAGACCCAGTACTTC
>once|TRBJ1-2|-|TRBV5-5
CASSPMGSYGYTF
TGTGCCAGCAGCCCGATGGGGAGCTATGGCTACACCTTC
>-|TRBJ1-3|-|TRBV12-5
CASGLVPNLNTIYF
TGTGCTAGTGGTTTGGTACCGAACCTGAACACCATATATTTT
>-|TRBJ2-1|TRBD2|TRBV4-3
CASSQGGGSNEQFF
TGCGCCAGCAGCCAAGGCGGGGGGTCTAATGAGCAGTTCTTC
>-|TRBJ2-2|-|TRBV3-1
CASSSYTTGELFF
TGTGCCAGCAGCAGCTACACCACCGGGGAGCTGTTTTTT
>few|TRBJ1-5|TRBD1|TRBV6-6
CASSPHDRADQPQHF
TGTGCCAGCAGTCCTCATGACAGGGCAGATCAGCCCCAGCATTTT
>-|TRBJ2-7|TRBD1|TRBV7-3
CASSAYTGAGYEQYF
TGTGCCAGCAGCGCCTACACAGGGGCCGGATACGAGCAGTACTTC
>few|TRBJ2-3|TRBD2|TRBV11-2
CASHSGVLTDTQYF
TGTGCCAGCCATAGCGGGGTTCTCACAGATACGCAGTATTTT
>many|TRBJ2-2|-|TRBV11-2
CASSLEVFGELFF
TGTGCCAGCAGCTTAGAGGTTTTCGGGGAGCTGTTTTTT
>few|TRBJ1-1|-|TRBV5-1
CASSRTEPNTEAFF
TGCGCCAGCAGCCGGACAGAACCTAACACTGAAGCTTTCTTT
>many|TRBJ2-1|-|TRBV7-3
CASSLGISSYNEQFF
TGTGCCAGCAGCTTGGGAATCAGCTCCTACAATGAGCAGTTCTTC
>-|TRBJ2-3|-|TRBV10-3
CAINDGGSTDTQYF
TGTGCCATCAACGACGGGGGAAGCACAGATACGCAGTATTTT
>few|TRBJ2-1|-|TRBV6-1
CASSEEWGTSHNEQFF
TGTGCCAGCAGTGAAGAGTGGGGGACTTCCCACAATGAGCAGTTCTTC
>-|TRBJ2-2|TRBD1|TRBV9
CASSQGVGELFF
TGTGCCAGCAGTCAGGGGGTGGGGGAGCTGTTTTTT
>few|TRBJ2-3|-|TRBV6-5
CASIGWGTDTQYF
TGTGCCAGCATCGGGTGGGGCACAGATACGCAGTATTTT
>-|TRBJ1-6|TRBD1|TRBV6-9
CASTDREYNSPLHF
TGTGCCAGCACCGACAGGGAGTACAATTCACCCCTCCACTTT
>few|TRBJ2-1|-|TRBV24-1
CATSDRTPPVTEQFF
TGTGCCACCAGTGACCGGACTCCACCTGTGACTGAGCAGTTCTTC
>-|TRBJ2-2|TRBD1|TRBV15
CATSSWTGLAGELFF
TGTGCCACCAGCAGCTGGACAGGGCTTGCCGGGGAGCTGTTTTTT
>-|TRBJ2-3|-|TRBV29-1
CSVDGGGADTQYF
TGCAGCGTTGATGGCGGGGGCGCAGATACGCAGTATTTT
>few|TRBJ2-7|-|TRBV29-1
CSADGTGEQYF
TGCAGCGCTGACGGGACGGGGGAGCAGTACTTC
>-|TRBJ2-4|-|TRBV5-4
CASSFRSAKNIQYF
TGTGCCAGCAGCTTTCGATCGGCCAAAAACATTCAGTACTTC
>-|TRBJ2-3|-|TRBV15
CATSPGVLNTDTQYF
TGTGCCACCAGTCCCGGGGTTTTGAACACAGATACGCAGTATTTT
>few|TRBJ1-2|-|TRBV3-1
CASSHSTEWYGYTF
TGTGCCAGCAGCCATTCGACCGAATGGTATGGCTACACCTTC
>few|TRBJ2-3|-|TRBV13
CASSLLGGAITDTQYF
TGTGCCAGCAGCTTATTAGGGGGGGCCATTACAGATACGCAGTATTTT
>-|TRBJ2-7|-|TRBV30
CACNTPSHLYEQYF
TGTGCCTGCAACACCCCTAGTCACCTCTACGAGCAGTACTTC
>-|TRBJ1-2|-|TRBV6-4
CASSDKRGYTF
TGTGCCAGCAGTGACAAAAGGGGCTACACCTTC
>once|TRBJ2-3|-|TRBV29-1
CSVAPTSTDTQYF
TGCAGCGTTGCCCCGACCAGCACAGATACGCAGTATTTT